Listed here are 14 T cell receptor beta chains from one sample, sequenced in a study of T-cell reconstitution after alpha-beta-depleted transplantation in children. Construction of the TCRbeta library involved unique molecular identifiers. MiXCR, run by TCRdb on the PCR reads, gives a single entry per CDR3 protein. The profile covers approximately 520,000 distinct CDR3 sequences, with over 25% appearing a single time and about 2.3% taken by the ten largest. The sample in question was PBMCs from the stem cell graft donor, obtained from the stem cell graft. Receptors originate from a human donor who donated a stem cell graft to a child with aplastic anemia.

This clonotype was observed a handful of times. CDR3 sequence reads: CASSAETGRGRTDTQYF. The CDR3 DNA reads TGTGCCAGCAGTGCCGAGACAGGGAGAGGAAGGACAGATACGCAGTATTTT. The gene calls are TRBV27 and TRBJ2-3, with 7 bases that match TRBD1. Trimming removed 5 bases from V and 3 bases from J; junction bases left unmatched: 14. Per the germline V gene, CDR1 is MNHEY and CDR2 is SMNVEV (reference sequence). This CDR3 is built from 17 residues.

CDR3 sequence: CASSRQGAGNEQFF. The CDR3 DNA sequence: TGTGCCAGCAGCCGTCAGGGGGCGGGGAATGAGCAGTTCTTC. This chain uses TRBV5-6 with TRBJ2-1, with TRBD1 matching over 8 bases. Trimming took 4 bases from V and 7 from J; bases not matched to a gene: 7. This CDR3 has 14 amino acids. The germline gives CDR1 SGHDT, CDR2 YYEEEE.

This chain joins TRBV27 and TRBJ2-1, with 13 bases fitting TRBD2. There are 17 residues in the CDR3. The junction had 6 bases not matched to a gene; V was cut back by 5 bases and J by 2 bases. In germline, CDR1 is MNHEY, CDR2 SMNVEV (reference sequence). The CDR3 spells CASSGRLAGGTYNEQFF. DNA of the CDR3: TGTGCCAGCAGTGGGCGACTAGCGGGAGGCACCTACAATGAGCAGTTCTTC.

In this sample, this clonotype turned up once. This chain uses TRBV27 with TRBJ2-1; 13 bases are a match to TRBD2. The CDR3 consists of 14 residues. J gave up 9 bases and V 7 bases, and 6 bases lay outside the gene matches. Germline V lookup: CDR1 MNHEY, CDR2 SMNVEV (reference sequence). The CDR3 nucleotides read TGTGCCAGCACGACCGGGACTAGCGGGACTGAGCAGTTCTTC. This translates into CASTTGTSGTEQFF.

This clonotype was observed many times. For the CDR3, the DNA is TGTGCCAGCTCACCGGACAGCTATGGCTACACCTTC. Protein product: CASSPDSYGYTF. This sequence joins TRBV18 and TRBJ1-2, with a weak D call TRBD1 (6 bases). Trimming took off 3 bases at V and 4 bases at J, with 6 bases between the two ends. Germline loops: CDR1 KGHSH, CDR2 LQKENI. The CDR3 covers 12 residues.

This clonotype is labeled as medium-sized. The chain carries TRBV20-1 and TRBJ2-1, with 9 positions matching TRBD1. The germline V gene encodes CDR1 DFQATT and CDR2 SNEGSKA (reference sequence). V shed 0 bases, J shed 4 bases, and the junction held 1 base outside the gene matches. There are 14 residues in the CDR3. CDR3: CSAREDRGYNEQFF. The CDR3 nucleotides read TGCAGTGCTAGAGAGGACAGGGGTTACAATGAGCAGTTCTTC.

The chain couples TRBV6-2 or TRBV6-3 to TRBJ2-1, with a possible D match to TRBD2 (7 bases). CDR1 is MNHEY, CDR2 SVGEGT, per germline. There are 16 residues in the CDR3. V was shortened by 7 bases and J by 1 base, with 17 bases between the two germline ends. The CDR3 coding sequence is TGTGCCAGCACTGGAGAGGGGGGGGTGTCCTACAATGAGCAGTTCTTC. Residues: CASTGEGGVSYNEQFF.

A few counts support this clonotype. The genes are TRBV7-2 and TRBJ2-7; no clear D gene. The ends were cut back, 5 bases at V and 7 bases at J, with 12 bases in the middle. Germline V CDR1 and CDR2: SGHTA, FQGNSA. The CDR3 has 12 residues. CDR3 region: CASSLWEGEQYF. The DNA for the CDR3 is TGTGCCAGCAGCCTCTGGGAAGGGGAGCAGTACTTC.

This clonotype was counted between two and nine times. The chain employs TRBV27 and TRBJ2-7, with TRBD1 identical over 8 bases. Per germline, CDR1 MNHEY and CDR2 SMNVEV (reference sequence). With 5 bases clipped from V and 1 base from J, the junction kept 19 bases outside the gene matches. The CDR3 is made up of 19 amino acids. The CDR3 spells CASSPRGTGRQIPSYEQYF. The CDR3 DNA reads TGTGCCAGCAGTCCCCGCGGGACAGGACGACAAATACCTTCCTACGAGCAGTACTTC.

J is TRBJ2-2 and V is TRBV6-5; 8 bases align to TRBD2. This CDR3 is 15 amino acids long. Germline CDR1 MNHEY, CDR2 SVGAGI. J lost 5 bases, V lost 4 bases, and 6 bases had no gene match. CDR3 loop: CASSLSGSRTGELFF. CDR3 DNA sequence: TGTGCCAGCAGTTTGAGCGGGAGCAGGACCGGGGAGCTGTTTTTT.

The chain recombines TRBV9 with TRBJ1-1; tentative D call: TRBD1 (5 bases). V lost 3 bases and J lost 4, with 10 bases in between. The CDR3 has 13 residues. Germline lookup yields CDR1 SGDLS and CDR2 YYNGEE. CDR3 sequence: CASSGRDGTEAFF. As DNA, the CDR3 is TGTGCCAGCAGCGGCCGGGACGGCACTGAAGCTTTCTTT.

This chain links TRBV15 with TRBJ1-1, with 8 bases identical to TRBD1. CDR1 is LNHNV, CDR2 YYDKDF, per germline (reference sequence). The CDR3 sequence is 15 residues long. With V trimmed by 5 bases and J by 2 bases, 7 bases remained unmatched. The CDR3 region is CATSGTTGDNTEAFF. The CDR3 coding sequence is TGTGCCACCAGCGGAACGACAGGGGACAACACTGAAGCTTTCTTT.

This sequence joins TRBV9 and TRBJ2-6, with 7 positions matching TRBD1. The CDR3 length is 18 residues. V lost 0 bases to trimming and J lost 0 bases; unmatched junction nucleotides: 6. Germline CDR1 reads SGDLS; CDR2 reads YYNGEE. The CDR3 is CASSVGGQAVSGANVLTF. Here the CDR3 DNA reads TGTGCCAGCAGCGTAGGCGGACAGGCGGTCTCTGGGGCCAACGTCCTGACTTTC.

The chain recombines TRBV7-9 with TRBJ1-1, with D possibly being TRBD1 (6 bases). V was clipped by 1 base and J by 6 bases, with 15 bases between them. The germline gives CDR1 SEHNR, CDR2 FQNEAQ (reference sequence). The CDR3 extends over 15 amino acids. As DNA, the CDR3 is TGTGCCAGCAGCTTAGGGGCAGGGGCACCCGCTGAAGCTTTCTTT. Its protein product is CASSLGAGAPAEAFF.